This T cell receptor beta chain was sequenced in a study of Graves' ophthalmopathy and Graves' hyperthyroidism. As to this clonotype: As yet, its antigen is unknown. A read error is likely, as this CDR3 ends without the conserved phenylalanine or tryptophan.

CDR1 ENHRY and CDR2 SYGVKD come from the germline V gene. CDR3 length: 12 residues. Ophthalmopathy in the donors was of moderate-to-severe activity, with CAS ≥3, NOSPECS ≥4 and duration under 3 months. Clinical symptoms and serum thyroxine were used for diagnosis; TRAb, thyroid ultrasound and orbital computed tomography were also relied on. Amplification of the TCR beta CDR3 regions used RNA transcripts (as template). RT-PCR with HTBI primers came first, then second-round multiplex PCR. TCRdb reanalysed the multiplex PCR reads using MiXCR and keeps one entry per CDR3 protein. The repertoire has hundreds of thousands of distinct CDR3 sequences, under 50% of them found once; the top ten carry about 3.3%. Points from the study as a whole: Detection in blood was also observed for most expanded thyroid clonotypes above 0.001 frequency.

This clonotype was obtained from an adult man with Graves' ophthalmopathy. The sequenced material came from peripheral blood. The chain couples TRBV10-3 to TRBJ1-1; D call uncertain. The CDR3: CASSYSGTEAFL. The CDR3 coding sequence is TGTGCCAGCAGTTACTCGGGGACTGAAGCTTTCCTT.